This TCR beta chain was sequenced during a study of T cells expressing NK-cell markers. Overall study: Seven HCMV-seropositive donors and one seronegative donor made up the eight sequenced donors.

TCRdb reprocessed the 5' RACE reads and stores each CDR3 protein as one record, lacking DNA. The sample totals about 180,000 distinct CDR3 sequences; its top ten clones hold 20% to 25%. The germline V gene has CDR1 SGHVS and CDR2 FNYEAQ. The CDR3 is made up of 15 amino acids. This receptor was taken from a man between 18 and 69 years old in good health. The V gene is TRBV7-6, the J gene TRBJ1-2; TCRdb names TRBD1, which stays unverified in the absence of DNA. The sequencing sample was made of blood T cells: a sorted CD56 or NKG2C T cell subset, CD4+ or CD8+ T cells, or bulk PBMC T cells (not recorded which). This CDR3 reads CASSLGRGRDYGYTF.